A single sample gave rise to the 3 T cell receptor beta chains below, sequenced in a study of blood T cell repertoires in COVID-19. Generated by immunoSEQ multiplex PCR, the TCRdb table keeps only in-frame clones and is missing some. This table has roughly 150,000 clones, roughly 84% appearing once. Sequences were obtained from peripheral blood. These receptor sequences come from an elderly woman with active or convalescent COVID-19.

The chain employs TRBV10-3 and TRBJ2-7, with 7 positions matching TRBD1. The CDR3 runs to 13 residues. Trimming took 11 bases from V and 4 from J; bases not matched to a gene: 11. Germline CDR1 and CDR2: ENHRY and SYGVKD. The CDR3 spells CAFRGAGGYEQYF. As DNA, the CDR3 is TGTGCCTTTAGAGGGGCAGGGGGATACGAGCAGTACTTC.

This chain uses TRBV10-2 with TRBJ2-2; 7 bases are a match to TRBD1. Germline values: CDR1 WSHSY, CDR2 SAAADI. This CDR3 contains 14 residues. J lost 3 bases, V lost 6 bases, and 4 bases had no gene match. The CDR3 loop is CASRDRWDTGELFF. Here the CDR3 DNA reads TGCGCCAGCAGGGACAGGTGGGACACCGGGGAGCTGTTTTTT.

The CDR3: CASSFRDREGKLFF. CDR3 DNA: TGTGCCAGCAGCTTTCGGGACAGGGAGGGAAAACTGTTTTTT. The chain employs TRBV7-2 and TRBJ1-4; 9 bases fit TRBD1. CDR3 size: 14 residues. Germline CDR1 SGHTA, CDR2 FQGNSA. The V and J ends lost 3 bases and 10 bases, in that order; junction bases with no gene match: 6.